The sequence of this TCR beta chain was determined in a study of blood T cell repertoires in COVID-19. Whole-study context: Recovery meant two consecutive negative NP/OP PCR tests, professional clearance, or resolved symptoms. The study drew acute and convalescent COVID-19 samples from the United States, Italy and Spain. T cells, B-cell-depleted T cells, or PBMCs supplied cDNA or gDNA.

Germline V gives CDR1 LGHNT, CDR2 FRNRAP. The CDR3 is 13 amino acids. Trimming left V 6 bases short and J 4 bases short, with 10 bases between. The method was immunoSEQ multiplex PCR; TCRdb's version includes in-frame clones alone and lacks a portion of them. The profile shows about 200,000 clones, about 88% of them singletons. Which cohort a participant joined came from the clinical history participants gave. The specimen sequenced was PBMCs or T cells enriched from blood (not recorded which). This receptor was identified in a middle-aged woman in a cohort exposed to, infected with or recovered from COVID-19 (not recorded which). The V and J genes are TRBV12-5 and TRBJ2-1; maybe TRBD1 (6 bases). The CDR3 region has the DNA TGTGCTAGTGGCCTACAGGGTTACAATGAGCAGTTCTTC. This sequence encodes CASGLQGYNEQFF.